This T cell receptor beta chain appears in the sequencing data of a study of blood T cell repertoires in COVID-19. Turning to the study itself: Spain, Italy and the United States supplied samples that represented acute and convalescent COVID-19.

In the original workflow: Estimates of nucleated cell counts were drawn from the amplification of reference gene primers. The table came from immunoSEQ multiplex PCR; TCRdb's copy has only in-frame clones and leaves some out. Clonal size and the V and J genes are those of that table, whereas D and trimming came from the DNA. The sample has 140,000 to 150,000 clones, around 80% seen once; the top ten hold roughly two fifths. The source material was peripheral blood. The sequence was obtained from a human donor in a cohort sampled during active COVID-19.

For the CDR3, the DNA is TGTGCCAGCAGTTACTCAGGGGCAGATACGCAGTATTTT. Encoded protein: CASSYSGADTQYF. The genes are TRBV6-5 and TRBJ2-3; possible D gene TRBD1, 5 bases. The CDR3 consists of 13 residues. V dropped 0 bases and J dropped 4 bases, with 5 bases sitting between them. Per the germline V gene, CDR1 is MNHEY and CDR2 is SVGAGI.